Below, 27 T cell receptor beta chains from the same sample are listed, as sequenced in a study of TIL therapy for anti-PD-1-resistant metastatic lung cancer. Time point here: pre-treatment sample, taken before nivolumab and TIL therapy. Most excised metastases sampled were pleural nodules or supraclavicular lymph nodes. The libraries were made with immunoSEQ v3. The method was immunoSEQ multiplex PCR; TCRdb's version includes in-frame clones alone and lacks a portion of them. Here the sample spans approximately 97,000 clones, 65% being singletons. The starting material was tumor tissue, obtained at baseline. These receptors were collected from a person aged 25 to 85 with non-small cell lung cancer.

This rearrangement joins TRBV5-5 to TRBJ1-3; D ambiguous. The germline V gene has CDR1 SGHKS and CDR2 YYEKEE (reference sequence). V was pared by 4 bases and J by 2 bases, with 7 bases between. CDR3 length equals 13 residues. CDR3 DNA sequence: TGTGCCAGCAGCCCGTCCCCTGGAAACACCATATATTTT. It yields the protein CASSPSPGNTIYF.

The V and J genes are TRBV9 and TRBJ2-7; D might be TRBD2 (6 bases). Germline V gives CDR1 SGDLS, CDR2 YYNGEE. This CDR3 is built from 15 residues. Trimming took off 4 bases at V and 0 bases at J, with 14 bases between the two ends. Here the CDR3 DNA reads TGTGCCAGCAGCCAACTAGGCGGGAACTCCTACGAGCAGTACTTC. Translation: CASSQLGGNSYEQYF.

The CDR3 region has the DNA TGTGCCAGCAGCTCTATCCCAGGGGCGAGGAATTCACCCCTCCACTTT. Translation gives CASSSIPGARNSPLHF. The chain links TRBV11-1 to TRBJ1-6, with D possibly being TRBD1 (6 bases). Germline V gene lookup returns CDR1 SGHAT and CDR2 FQDESV (reference sequence). This CDR3 comprises 16 residues. The V end lost 4 bases, the J end lost 7 bases, and 17 bases lay between the germline ends. The full variable domain, rest sourced from reference TRBV11-1 and TRBJ1-6, is EAEVAQSPRYKITEKSQAVAFWCDPISGHATLYWYRQILGQGPELLVQFQDESVVDDSQLPKDRFSAERLKGVDSTLKIQPAELGDSAMYLCASSSIPGARNSPLHFGNGTRLTVT.

This clone was recorded a few times. The CDR3 sequence is CASRSKRESSTGELFF. CDR3 sequence (DNA): TGTGCCAGCAGGTCCAAGCGGGAGAGTAGCACCGGGGAGCTGTTTTTT. V gene TRBV6-6 combines with J gene TRBJ2-2, with TRBD2 matching over 8 bases. Germline V gives CDR1 MNHNY, CDR2 SVGAGI (reference sequence). CDR3 size: 16 residues. The J segment lost 4 bases and the V segment lost 6 bases, leaving 10 bases of the junction unmatched.

This clone was recorded only once. The chain has TRBV7-3 and TRBJ2-5, with TRBD1 matching 12 bases. V was clipped by 3 bases and J by 5 bases; unmatched bases: 4. From germline, CDR1 is SGHTA and CDR2 FQGTGA. This CDR3 region has 15 residues. CDR3 DNA: TGTGCCAGCAGCTTGGGACAGGGGGCGCGGGAGACCCAGTACTTC. It translates to CASSLGQGARETQYF.

J is TRBJ2-2 and V is TRBV15; 8 nucleotides align to TRBD2. Losses at the gene ends were 5 bases for V and 4 bases for J; bases not matched to a gene: 6. Germline loops: CDR1 LNHNV, CDR2 YYDKDF (reference sequence). The CDR3 is 15 residues long. This CDR3 is CATSYRLATTGELFF. CDR3 in DNA: TGTGCCACCAGCTACCGACTAGCGACCACCGGGGAGCTGTTTTTT.

The V gene is TRBV27, the J gene TRBJ2-1; 9 nucleotides line up with TRBD2. V gave up 0 bases and J gave up 1 base; unmatched junction bases: 7. This CDR3 spans 18 amino acids. CDR1 and CDR2 (germline): MNHEY, SMNVEV (reference sequence). The CDR3 DNA reads as TGTGCCAGCAGTTTATCCACCCTTAGCGGGAGTTCCTACAATGAGCAGTTCTTC. Amino acid sequence: CASSLSTLSGSSYNEQFF.

This clone came up once. The chain couples TRBV19 to TRBJ2-1; D is unresolved. This CDR3 has 15 amino acids. Trimming left V 1 base short and J 0 bases short, with 7 bases between. CDR1 and CDR2 (germline): LNHDA, SQIVND (reference sequence). CDR3 sequence: CASSIGRRSYNEQFF. In DNA, the CDR3 is TGTGCCAGTAGTATAGGACGGCGCTCCTACAATGAGCAGTTCTTC.

This sequence joins TRBV7-2 and TRBJ1-4; no clear D gene. Germline assignment: CDR1 SGHTA and CDR2 FQGNSA. Trimming stripped 3 bases from V and 0 bases from J, with 8 bases between. This CDR3 has 15 residues. This chain's CDR3 is CASSFFESTNEKLFF. The CDR3 DNA reads TGTGCCAGCAGCTTTTTTGAATCAACTAATGAAAAACTGTTTTTT.

This clone was counted a few times. The V gene is TRBV5-6, the J gene TRBJ1-1; maybe TRBD1 (6 bases). Germline assignment: CDR1 SGHDT and CDR2 YYEEEE. This CDR3 comprises 15 residues. Trimming stripped 4 bases from V and 4 bases from J, with 17 bases between. CDR3 residues: CASSVPRGAATEAFF. The CDR3 DNA is TGTGCCAGCAGCGTCCCCCGGGGGGCGGCCACTGAAGCTTTCTTT.

The genes are TRBV27 and TRBJ1-2; perhaps TRBD1 as D (5 bases). The V end lost 3 bases, the J end lost 5 bases, and 19 bases lay between the germline ends. The CDR3 sequence is 16 residues long. CDR1 is MNHEY and CDR2 is SMNVEV in the germline V gene (reference sequence). CDR3 sequence: CASSLSNLEAGYGYTF. The CDR3 nucleotides are TGTGCCAGCAGTTTGTCCAACCTTGAGGCAGGGTATGGCTACACCTTC.

V gene TRBV4-1 combines with J gene TRBJ2-2; 7 nucleotides align to TRBD2. The CDR3 is made up of 14 amino acids. Germline values: CDR1 MGHRA, CDR2 YSYEKL. The junction had 2 bases not matched to a gene; V was cut back by 3 bases and J by 4 bases. In DNA form, the CDR3 reads TGCGCCAGCAGCCACGGACTAGTCACCGGGGAGCTGTTTTTT. This translates into CASSHGLVTGELFF.

This clone was detected a few times. The chain recombines TRBV3-1 (or the pseudogene TRBV3-2) with TRBJ2-5; D remains ambiguous. Germline-derived CDR1 and CDR2 are LGHDT and YNNKEL (reference sequence). Trimming stripped 4 bases from V and 2 bases from J, with 5 bases between. The CDR3 has 12 amino acids. CDR3 sequence reads: CASSRTQETQYF. The CDR3 coding sequence is TGTGCCAGCAGCCGAACGCAAGAGACCCAGTACTTC.

The chain has TRBV13 and TRBJ2-7; D is possibly TRBD1 (5 bases). Trimming took off 0 bases at V and 3 bases at J, with 12 bases between the two ends. CDR3 length: 15 residues. Germline V gene data show CDR1 as PRHDT and CDR2 as FYEKMQ (reference sequence). The DNA for the CDR3 is TGTGCCAGCAGCTTAGGTCTTGGGGCACTCTACGAGCAGTACTTC. Translating gives CASSLGLGALYEQYF.

This clone occurred a few times. This chain joins TRBV7-9 and TRBJ1-6, with D perhaps matching TRBD1 (5 bases). The CDR3 is made up of 14 amino acids. With 5 bases removed from V and 10 bases from J, the gap between germline ends came to 15 bases. CDR1 SEHNR and CDR2 FQNEAQ come from the germline V gene (reference sequence). The CDR3 loop reads CASSRDPGGSPLHF. Written as DNA, the CDR3 is TGTGCCAGCAGCCGGGACCCGGGAGGGTCACCCCTCCACTTT. The full variable domain, in which reference TRBV7-9 and TRBJ1-6 provide the parts outside the CDR3, is DTGVSQNPRHKITKRGQNVTFRCDPISEHNRLYWYRQTLGQGPEFLTYFQNEAQLEKSRLLSDRFSAERPKGSFSTLEIQRTEQGDSAMYLCASSRDPGGSPLHFGNGTRLTVT.

There are a few counts of this clone. The chain carries TRBV24-1 and TRBJ2-5; possibly TRBD1 for D (6 bases). This CDR3 has 14 amino acids. The V gene's germline CDR1 is KGHDR and CDR2 SFDVKD. The V gene lost 2 bases and the J gene lost 2 bases, with 8 bases spanning the gap. CDR3 bases: TGTGCCACCAGTGATTGGGGGACACAAGAGACCCAGTACTTC. Residues: CATSDWGTQETQYF.

Only one count was recorded for this clone. The chain joins TRBV20-1 to TRBJ1-1; a possible D gene is TRBD1 (6 bases). CDR3 length equals 12 residues. The germline V and J ends were trimmed by 3 bases and 5 bases, with 10 bases remaining between them. Germline CDR1 is DFQATT and CDR2 is SNEGSKA (reference sequence). In nucleotides, the CDR3 is TGCAGTGCTAGTCAGGGGAGGACTGAAGCTTTCTTT. This encodes CSASQGRTEAFF.

This clone was picked up one time. V gene TRBV9 combines with J gene TRBJ1-2, with TRBD1 matching over 9 bases. The germline gives CDR1 SGDLS, CDR2 YYNGEE. Trimming took 1 base from V and 7 from J; bases not matched to a gene: 2. CDR3 size: 13 residues. CDR3 region: CASSVTGGSGYTF. DNA for the CDR3: TGTGCCAGCAGCGTAACAGGGGGCTCTGGCTACACCTTC. The whole variable domain, remainder taken from reference TRBV9 and TRBJ1-2, is DSGVTQTPKHLITATGQRVTLRCSPRSGDLSVYWYQQSLDQGLQFLIQYYNGEERAKGNILERFSAQQFPDLHSELNLSSLELGDSALYFCASSVTGGSGYTFGSGTRLTVV.

The chain is built from TRBV11-1 and TRBJ2-5, with D unclear. Germline values: CDR1 SGHAT, CDR2 FQDESV (reference sequence). This CDR3 has 13 amino acids. Between the trimmed V and J ends, which lost 2 bases and 3 bases, there was a span of 7 bases. The chain's CDR3 is CASSLSQKETQYF. The CDR3 DNA reads TGTGCCAGCAGCTTAAGCCAGAAAGAGACCCAGTACTTC.

The gene calls are TRBV28 and TRBJ2-1; 12 nucleotides align to TRBD2. J lost 3 bases, V lost 5 bases, and 5 bases had no gene match. This CDR3 region has 16 residues. The germline gives CDR1 MDHEN, CDR2 SYDVKM. The DNA for the CDR3 is TGTGCCAGCAGTCTAAAGGGACTAGCGGGCTACAATGAGCAGTTCTTC. Its translation: CASSLKGLAGYNEQFF.

The chain is built from TRBV11-1 and TRBJ2-5; unclear D gene. CDR1 and CDR2 from the germline V gene are SGHAT and FQDESV (reference sequence). The V end lost 5 bases, the J end lost 5 bases, and 12 bases lay between the germline ends. There are 13 residues in the CDR3. DNA for the CDR3: TGTGCCAGCAGCCTCCCCGGAAGGGAGACCCAGTACTTC. It specifies CASSLPGRETQYF. The complete variable domain, with remaining parts taken from reference TRBV11-1 and TRBJ2-5, reads EAEVAQSPRYKITEKSQAVAFWCDPISGHATLYWYRQILGQGPELLVQFQDESVVDDSQLPKDRFSAERLKGVDSTLKIQPAELGDSAMYLCASSLPGRETQYFGPGTRLLVL.

The chain has TRBV5-6 and TRBJ2-3; 7 nucleotides align to TRBD2. The ends lost 4 bases at V and 4 bases at J; junction bases unmatched: 12. The CDR3 extends over 16 amino acids. CDR1 is SGHDT and CDR2 is YYEEEE in the germline V gene. CDR3 nucleotide sequence: TGTGCCAGCAGCCCGATGTTCAGCGGGGTGGCAGATACGCAGTATTTT. Residues: CASSPMFSGVADTQYF.

CDR3 nucleotide sequence: TGTGCCAGCTCACCAGGACAGGTCGAGACTCACGAGCAGTACTTC. The encoded protein is CASSPGQVETHEQYF. The rearrangement uses TRBV18 and TRBJ2-7; 7 bases map to TRBD1. The CDR3 covers 15 residues. CDR1 and CDR2 from the germline V gene are KGHSH and LQKENI. V lost 2 bases to trimming and J lost 5 bases; unmatched junction nucleotides: 9.

J is TRBJ2-1 and V is TRBV4-3; 12 bases match TRBD2. Germline lookup yields CDR1 LGHNA and CDR2 YSLEER. CDR3 length: 19 residues. J gave up 7 bases and V 0 bases, and 13 bases lay outside the gene matches. The CDR3 coding sequence is TGCGCCAGCAGCCAAGAAACTATCAGACTAGCGGGAGTTGTGAATGAGCAGTTCTTC. As protein: CASSQETIRLAGVVNEQFF.

This clone appeared a few times. The V and J genes are TRBV7-9 and TRBJ2-1, with D possibly called TRBD1 or TRBD2 (6 bases each). The CDR3 sequence is 13 residues long. V shed 1 base and J shed 6 bases, with 7 bases lying between them. CDR1 and CDR2 (germline): SEHNR, FQNEAQ (reference sequence). CDR3 sequence: CASSLEGGNEQFF. The CDR3 bases are TGTGCCAGCAGCTTAGAGGGGGGCAATGAGCAGTTCTTC.

This chain connects TRBV4-2 to TRBJ2-3; D assignment may be TRBD1 or TRBD2 (5 bases each). Germline assignment: CDR1 LGHNA and CDR2 YNFKEQ. This CDR3 has 16 amino acids. Trimming removed 2 bases at V and 2 bases at J, with 14 bases between. Here the CDR3 DNA reads TGTGCCAGCAGCCAATTTTTCGGGGCATCCACAGATACGCAGTATTTT. Translated, it gives CASSQFFGASTDTQYF.

The chain couples TRBV9 to TRBJ2-3, with 8 bases fitting TRBD2. The V and J ends lost 0 bases and 4 bases, in that order; junction bases with no gene match: 4. The germline gives CDR1 SGDLS, CDR2 YYNGEE. The CDR3 covers 15 residues. Here the CDR3 DNA reads TGTGCCAGCAGCGTAGGGGTAGCGGGGTCAGATACGCAGTATTTT. It translates to CASSVGVAGSDTQYF.